These 9 T cell receptor beta chains were sequenced from one sample in a study of blood T cells in healthy people across ages. A second PCR, run for about 6 to 11 cycles, used a sample-barcoded 5' primer plus a J-beta primer mix. Each CDR3 protein is one row after TCRdb ran MiXCR on the 5' RACE reads. The sample carries under 800,000 distinct CDR3 sequences, around 21% recorded once. Sample: blood. The receptors derive from a man between 65 and 85 years old in good health.

This clonotype was observed a few times. This chain links TRBV9 with TRBJ1-4, with D possibly TRBD1 on 6 matching bases. The CDR3 is 15 residues long. Germline CDR1 reads SGDLS; CDR2 reads YYNGEE. Trimming pared 0 bases from V and 5 bases from J, leaving 11 bases between. The CDR3 is CASSVGIGQNEKLFF. In DNA form, the CDR3 reads TGTGCCAGCAGCGTAGGGATAGGACAGAATGAAAAACTGTTTTTT.

This clonotype was seen more than once but under ten times. This chain links TRBV20-1 with TRBJ2-3; 7 nucleotides align to TRBD2. Trimming removed 5 bases from V and 4 bases from J; junction bases left unmatched: 12. Germline CDR1 and CDR2: DFQATT and SNEGSKA (reference sequence). The CDR3 totals 15 residues. This chain's CDR3 is CSAQVGEGRADTQYF. In DNA, the CDR3 is TGCAGTGCTCAAGTCGGGGAGGGCCGGGCAGATACGCAGTATTTT.

V usage is TRBV27 and J usage is TRBJ1-6; D gene unclear. The V gene lost 5 bases and the J gene lost 7 bases, with 15 bases spanning the gap. This CDR3 has 15 residues. Germline lookup yields CDR1 MNHEY and CDR2 SMNVEV (reference sequence). CDR3 in amino acids: CASSPGLLGNSPLHF. The CDR3 DNA reads as TGTGCCAGCAGTCCCGGGCTTTTGGGGAATTCACCCCTCCACTTT.

This clonotype was found many times. The rearrangement uses TRBV7-8 and TRBJ2-5; D may match TRBD1 or TRBD2 (6 bases each). Trimming stripped 1 base from V and 4 bases from J, with 7 bases between. Germline V gene data show CDR1 as SGHVS and CDR2 as FQNEAQ. The CDR3 extends over 13 amino acids. The chain's CDR3 is CASSLEGGETQYF. The CDR3 DNA sequence: TGTGCCAGCAGCTTAGAGGGGGGAGAGACCCAGTACTTC. Filled out from reference TRBV7-8 and TRBJ2-5, the complete variable domain reads GAGVSQSPRYKVAKRGQDVALRCDPISGHVSLFWYQQALGQGPEFLTYFQNEAQLDKSGLPSDRFFAERPEGSVSTLKIQRTQQEDSAVYLCASSLEGGETQYFGPGTRLLVL.

This clonotype has a count of ten or more. The chain has TRBV29-1 and TRBJ2-4; D possibly corresponds to TRBD1 (5 bases). The CDR3 sequence is 12 residues long. V lost 7 bases and J 8 bases, leaving 15 bases between the germline ends. CDR1 and CDR2 from the germline V gene are SQVTM and ANQGSEA. In DNA, the CDR3 is TGCAGCGCCTGTGGGGAAGGGGACATTCAGTACTTC. Amino acid sequence: CSACGEGDIQYF.

This clonotype was counted a few times. The V and J genes are TRBV10-3 and TRBJ2-1, with D possibly matching TRBD2 (7 bases). The length of the CDR3 is 13 residues. V lost 11 bases to trimming and J lost 4 bases, with 15 bases between them. Germline V gene sequence: CDR1 ENHRY, CDR2 SYGVKD. CDR3: CALGGGGYNEQFF. Written as DNA, the CDR3 is TGTGCCCTAGGGGGGGGCGGATACAATGAGCAGTTCTTC.

This clonotype was counted a few times. The V call is TRBV15, the J call TRBJ1-1; no clear D gene. This CDR3 comprises 13 residues. Germline CDR1 and CDR2: LNHNV and YYDKDF (reference sequence). Trimming shortened V by 0 bases and J by 4 bases, and 6 bases separated the two germline ends. DNA of the CDR3: TGTGCCACCAGCAGAGACGAGGTCACTGAAGCTTTCTTT. Residues: CATSRDEVTEAFF.

The chain has TRBV19 and TRBJ1-5; no reliable D call. Germline CDR1 reads LNHDA; CDR2 reads SQIVND (reference sequence). Trimming removed 1 base from V and 4 bases from J, with 5 bases in between. This CDR3 has 13 residues. The CDR3 DNA reads TGTGCCAGTAGTATAGCTGGGAATCAGCCCCAGCATTTT. Its protein product is CASSIAGNQPQHF.

This clonotype has only a few counts. The chain links TRBV6-5 to TRBJ2-1, with D perhaps assigned TRBD1 or TRBD2 (6 bases each). The DNA end is a closer match to TRBJ2-7, so the J assignment may be wrong. The CDR3 has 14 amino acids. Germline V gives CDR1 MNHEY, CDR2 SVGAGI. Here the CDR3 reads CASSYGRTAYEQYF. The DNA of the CDR3 is TGTGCCAGCAGTTATGGGAGGACAGCATACGAGCAGTACTTC.